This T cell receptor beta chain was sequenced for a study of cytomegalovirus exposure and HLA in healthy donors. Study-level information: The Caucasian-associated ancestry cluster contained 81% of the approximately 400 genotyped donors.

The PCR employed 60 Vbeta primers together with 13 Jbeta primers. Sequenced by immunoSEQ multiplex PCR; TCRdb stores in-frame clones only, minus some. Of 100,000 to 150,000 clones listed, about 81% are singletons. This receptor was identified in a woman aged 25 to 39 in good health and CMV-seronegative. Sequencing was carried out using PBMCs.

The CDR3: CASSQGTGGRNSPLHF. The CDR3 bases are TGCGCCAGCAGCCAAGGGACAGGGGGAAGAAATTCACCCCTCCACTTT. The chain joins TRBV4-1 to TRBJ1-6; 10 bases line up with TRBD1. The CDR3 consists of 16 residues. The ends lost 1 base at V and 7 bases at J; junction bases unmatched: 4. CDR1 and CDR2 (germline): MGHRA, YSYEKL.